These T cell receptor beta chains were read from a single sample in a study of T cell responses to AZD1222 COVID-19 vaccine. Using immunoSEQ multiplex PCR, the repertoire was profiled, and TCRdb retains in-frame clones only, with some absent. The data contain about 150,000 clones, around nine tenths of them singletons. Sequences were derived from peripheral blood, sampled 28 days after the second AZD1222 dose. The source of these receptors is an adult who received the AZD1222 COVID-19 vaccine. CDR3s include the opening cysteine and the closing phenylalanine or tryptophan. The D gene is left open where the match is weak. Clone size is not always given. Where it is, it says once, few, many or a class for expanded clones.

v_gene	j_gene	abundance	d_gene	CDR3aa	CDR3nt
TRBV5-6	TRBJ2-7	NA	TRBD1	CASSLRQGYEQYF	TGTGCCAGCAGCTTAAGACAGGGGTACGAGCAGTACTTC
TRBV19	TRBJ2-3	NA	NA	CASKGTGTSTDTQYF	TGTGCCAGTAAGGGGACTGGAACTAGCACAGATACGCAGTATTTT
TRBV23-1	TRBJ1-4	NA	TRBD1	CASRQRDRVGKLFF	TGCGCCAGCAGGCAGCGGGACAGGGTTGGAAAACTGTTTTTT
TRBV30	TRBJ1-5	NA	NA	CAWSVTGSRKNQPQHF	TGTGCCTGGAGTGTAACAGGGTCTAGAAAAAATCAGCCCCAGCATTTT
TRBV14	TRBJ2-1	NA	NA	CASSRATGITNEQFF	TGTGCCAGCAGCCGCGCTACCGGGATAACCAATGAGCAGTTCTTC
TRBV15	TRBJ1-5	NA	TRBD1	CATSRPPDRGGNQPQHF	TGTGCCACCAGCAGACCACCGGACAGGGGAGGCAATCAGCCCCAGCATTTT
TRBV19	TRBJ1-5	NA	NA	CASKTGGAGNQPQHF	TGTGCCAGTAAAACCGGGGGGGCGGGCAATCAGCCCCAGCATTTT
TRBV19	TRBJ2-7	NA	NA	CASSQGYEQYF	TGTGCCAGTAGTCAGGGCTACGAGCAGTACTTC
TRBV27	TRBJ1-5	NA	NA	CASSLRGNQPQHF	TGTGCCAGCAGTTTACGTGGGAATCAGCCCCAGCATTTT
TRBV4-1	TRBJ2-7	few	NA	CASSQEDSFEQYF	TGCGCCAGCAGCCAAGAGGACTCCTTCGAGCAGTACTTC
TRBV19	TRBJ2-3	NA	TRBD2	CASSMPGLRVDTQYF	TGTGCCAGTAGTATGCCGGGACTAAGGGTAGATACGCAGTATTTT
TRBV19	TRBJ2-7	NA	NA	CASSIRTVSYEQYF	TGTGCCAGTAGTATCAGGACAGTCAGCTACGAGCAGTACTTC
TRBV19	TRBJ2-5	NA	NA	CASTDLQGGTQYF	TGTGCCAGTACCGATCTCCAGGGCGGGACCCAGTACTTC
TRBV7-2	TRBJ1-3	NA	NA	CASSLVPSSGRNTIYF	TGTGCCAGCAGCTTAGTTCCTTCCAGCGGAAGAAACACCATATATTTT
TRBV7-9	TRBJ2-3	NA	NA	CAGSLGQGGDVDTQYF	TGTGCCGGCAGCTTAGGGCAGGGTGGGGATGTGGATACGCAGTATTTT
TRBV30	TRBJ1-1	NA	TRBD1	CAWTRQGNTEAFF	TGTGCCTGGACCCGACAGGGGAACACTGAAGCTTTCTTT
TRBV30	TRBJ2-1	once	NA	CAWSVRAAGVEQFF	TGTGCCTGGAGTGTACGGGCGGCCGGGGTTGAGCAGTTCTTC
TRBV28	TRBJ2-5	NA	TRBD1	CASSSGQGGQTQYF	TGTGCCAGCAGTTCGGGACAGGGGGGACAGACCCAGTACTTC
TRBV6-1	TRBJ1-2	NA	TRBD1	CASSEVGQDYGYTF	TGTGCCAGCAGTGAAGTGGGACAGGATTATGGCTACACCTTC
TRBV27	TRBJ2-7	NA	TRBD1	CASSAGTGISYEQYF	TGTGCCAGCAGTGCGGGGACAGGGATCTCCTACGAGCAGTACTTC
TRBV19	TRBJ2-1	NA	NA	CASSMRGANYNEQFF	TGTGCCAGTAGTATGAGGGGGGCTAATTACAATGAGCAGTTCTTC
TRBV11-2	TRBJ2-1	NA	NA	CASSPAHNEQFF	TGTGCCAGCAGCCCCGCACACAATGAGCAGTTCTTC
TRBV7-9	TRBJ1-2	NA	NA	CASSLDWGRGYTF	TGTGCCAGCAGCTTAGATTGGGGGAGAGGCTACACCTTC
TRBV30	TRBJ1-2	NA	NA	CAWRDYRGENGYTF	TGTGCCTGGAGGGACTACAGAGGGGAGAATGGCTACACCTTC
TRBV2	TRBJ1-5	NA	NA	CASRRQTGSNQPQHF	TGTGCCAGCAGGCGACAGACGGGGAGCAATCAGCCCCAGCATTTT
TRBV20-1	TRBJ2-1	NA	TRBD2	CSASLAANEQFF	TGCAGTGCTAGTCTAGCGGCCAATGAGCAGTTCTTC
TRBV5-8	TRBJ1-6	NA	NA	CASSVRDLDNSPLHF	TGTGCCAGCAGCGTACGGGACCTAGATAATTCACCCCTCCACTTT
TRBV5-4	TRBJ2-1	NA	NA	CASTSGRGTIGEQFF	TGTGCCAGCACCTCGGGCCGGGGGACCATTGGTGAGCAGTTCTTC
TRBV5-1	TRBJ1-3	NA	NA	CASSLADFRGSGNTIYF	TGCGCCAGCAGCTTGGCGGACTTTAGGGGCTCTGGAAACACCATATATTTT
TRBV5-1	TRBJ1-4	NA	TRBD1	CASSQSGGSTNEKLFF	TGCGCCAGCAGCCAATCAGGGGGGTCAACTAATGAAAAACTGTTTTTT
TRBV25-1	TRBJ2-7	NA	TRBD2	CASSESGSGSSYEQYF	TGTGCCAGCAGTGAAAGTGGTAGCGGGAGTTCCTACGAGCAGTACTTC
TRBV6-2/TRBV6-3	TRBJ2-7	NA	NA	CASSRYPDWSSYEQYF	TGTGCCAGCAGTCGGTACCCCGACTGGAGCTCCTACGAGCAGTACTTC
TRBV5-6	TRBJ2-5	NA	NA	CASSFSGLAEETQYF	TGTGCCAGCAGCTTCTCCGGGCTAGCTGAAGAGACCCAGTACTTC
TRBV6-5	TRBJ1-5	NA	TRBD1	CASSMGQENQPQHF	TGTGCCAGCAGTATGGGACAGGAGAATCAGCCCCAGCATTTT
TRBV29-1	TRBJ2-5	NA	TRBD1	CTQRGTVGETQYF	TGCACTCAGAGGGGGACAGTTGGGGAGACCCAGTACTTC
TRBV11-3	TRBJ2-2	NA	TRBD1	CASSLVGQGNTGELFF	TGTGCCAGCAGCTTAGTCGGACAGGGAAACACCGGGGAGCTGTTTTTT